The 21 T cell receptor beta chains in this list originate from one sample, sequenced in a study of T cell responses to AZD1222 COVID-19 vaccine. The method was immunoSEQ multiplex PCR; TCRdb's version includes in-frame clones alone and lacks a portion of them. The sample has about 120,000 clones; more than 70% are singletons. Specimen: peripheral blood, collected on day 0 of AZD1222 vaccination. Receptor source: an adult in good health.

The rearrangement links TRBV2 to TRBJ2-7; no clear D. Germline CDR1 is SNHLY and CDR2 is FYNNEI. V lost 8 bases and J lost 5, with 7 bases in between. There are 10 residues in the CDR3. CDR3 residues: CASGRHEQYF. For the CDR3, the DNA is TGTGCCAGCGGGCGTCACGAGCAGTACTTC.

This clone was seen more than once but under ten times. This rearrangement joins TRBV29-1 to TRBJ2-7, with D perhaps matching TRBD1 (6 bases). Trimming removed 2 bases at V and 1 base at J, with 9 bases between. This CDR3 contains 13 residues. The V gene's germline CDR1 is SQVTM and CDR2 ANQGSEA. The CDR3 is CSVESDRSYEQYF. The CDR3 region has the DNA TGCAGCGTTGAATCCGACAGGTCCTACGAGCAGTACTTC.

The rearrangement links TRBV2 to TRBJ2-1, with 8 positions matching TRBD2. V lost 5 bases to trimming and J lost 2 bases; unmatched junction nucleotides: 8. The CDR3 length is 16 residues. Per germline, CDR1 SNHLY and CDR2 FYNNEI. The chain's CDR3 is CASSKPSGSAYNEQFF. In DNA form, the CDR3 reads TGTGCCAGCAGTAAGCCCAGCGGGAGCGCCTACAATGAGCAGTTCTTC. Based on the CDR3 plus reference TRBV2 and TRBJ2-1, the full variable domain is EPEVTQTPSHQVTQMGQEVILRCVPISNHLYFYWYRQILGQKVEFLVSFYNNEISEKSEIFDDQFSVERPDGSNFTLKIRSTKLEDSAMYFCASSKPSGSAYNEQFFGPGTRLTVL.

The chain recombines TRBV3-1 (or the pseudogene TRBV3-2) with TRBJ1-2; D not resolved. CDR3 length equals 13 residues. Trimming took off 3 bases at V and 8 bases at J, with 13 bases between the two ends. Germline loops: CDR1 LGHDT, CDR2 YNNKEL (reference sequence). The CDR3 protein is CASSQVGVGGYTF. As DNA, the CDR3 is TGTGCCAGCAGCCAGGTCGGGGTGGGAGGCTACACCTTC.

The rearrangement joins TRBV2 to TRBJ1-2; 7 positions match TRBD1. Germline CDR1 and CDR2: SNHLY and FYNNEI. The CDR3 extends over 16 amino acids. After removal of 2 bases from V and 1 base from J, the junction contained 7 bases not matched to a gene. The CDR3 sequence is CASSENRDSDNYGYTF. CDR3 coding DNA: TGTGCCAGCAGTGAAAACCGGGACAGCGATAACTATGGCTACACCTTC.

The chain employs TRBV10-3 and TRBJ1-5, with D hard to call. V gave up 11 bases and J gave up 5 bases, with 16 bases separating them. This CDR3 has 13 amino acids. The V gene's germline CDR1 is ENHRY and CDR2 SYGVKD. The CDR3 loop is CAAGRQPDQPQHF. DNA for the CDR3: TGTGCCGCCGGGAGGCAGCCGGATCAGCCCCAGCATTTT.

V and J are TRBV19 and TRBJ2-5; the D call may be TRBD1 or TRBD2 (5 bases each). V lost 7 bases and J 5 bases, leaving 17 bases between the germline ends. Germline lookup yields CDR1 LNHDA and CDR2 SQIVND (reference sequence). The CDR3 sequence is 14 residues long. CDR3 bases: TGTGCCAGTACCCCCCAGGCCGAGGGGGAGACCCAGTACTTC. It specifies CASTPQAEGETQYF.

Here the CDR3 DNA reads TGTGCCAGCAGCTTCGGAAACGCGGGAGGCACAGATACGCAGTATTTT. Translating gives CASSFGNAGGTDTQYF. This chain joins TRBV7-9 and TRBJ2-3; 7 bases align to TRBD2. The CDR3 runs to 16 residues. CDR1 and CDR2 (germline): SEHNR, FQNEAQ (reference sequence). Trimming at V came to 3 bases and at J to 1 base, leaving 7 bases not matched to a gene.

The rearrangement joins TRBV24-1 to TRBJ2-7, with 10 nucleotides matching TRBD1. V lost 4 bases and J lost 4; bases outside the gene matches: 6. The germline V gene encodes CDR1 KGHDR and CDR2 SFDVKD. The CDR3 has 15 residues. The CDR3 DNA is TGTGCCACCAGTGACCCCGGGACAGGGGTTTACGAGCAGTACTTC. Protein product: CATSDPGTGVYEQYF.

The chain links TRBV19 to TRBJ2-3, with D uncertain. Between the trimmed V and J ends, which lost 1 base and 2 bases, there was a span of 7 bases. The CDR3 extends over 14 amino acids. Germline-derived CDR1 and CDR2 are LNHDA and SQIVND (reference sequence). The CDR3 bases are TGTGCCAGTAGTATAGGGCTCCACACAGATACGCAGTATTTT. Amino acid sequence: CASSIGLHTDTQYF.

The genes are TRBV21-1 and TRBJ2-7; the D segment call TRBD2 is taken from the table without a DNA check. TRBV21-1 is deemed a pseudogene. This CDR3 is 16 amino acids long. Here the CDR3 reads CASSKVPGGRPGEQYF. The CDR3 region has the DNA TGTGCCAGCAGCAAAGTCCCGGGAGGCAGACCTGGGGAGCAGTACTTC.

The J gene is TRBJ2-2, the V gene TRBV7-6, with 11 nucleotides matching TRBD1. The CDR3 consists of 15 residues. CDR1 SGHVS and CDR2 FNYEAQ come from the germline V gene. V dropped 5 bases and J dropped 4; count of bases not matched to a gene: 3. DNA of the CDR3: TGTGCCAGCAGCCCGGGACAGGGGGGCACCGGGGAGCTGTTTTTT. Translation gives CASSPGQGGTGELFF.

This sequence joins TRBV6-4 and TRBJ2-2; D gene unclear. The V gene's germline CDR1 is MRHNA and CDR2 SNTAGT. The CDR3 extends over 15 amino acids. Trimming pared 3 bases from V and 0 bases from J, leaving 8 bases between. The CDR3 nucleotides read TGTGCCAGCAGTGAAAGGCCGGCGAACACCGGGGAGCTGTTTTTT. Amino acid sequence: CASSERPANTGELFF.

V gene TRBV18 combines with J gene TRBJ2-2, with 8 bases fitting TRBD1. The germline V gene has CDR1 KGHSH and CDR2 LQKENI. The trim removed 5 bases at V and 3 bases at J, leaving 11 bases unmatched. The CDR3 runs to 17 residues. The CDR3, as DNA: TGTGCCAGCTCAAAGACGACAGGGGAACCCGACACCGGGGAGCTGTTTTTT. Protein product: CASSKTTGEPDTGELFF. Supplemented by reference TRBV18 and TRBJ2-2, the full variable domain reads NAGVMQNPRHLVRRRGQEARLRCSPMKGHSHVYWYRQLPEEGLKFMVYLQKENIIDESGMPKERFSAEFPKEGPSILRIQQVVRGDSAAYFCASSKTTGEPDTGELFFGEGSRLTVL.

The chain combines TRBV28 with TRBJ1-4; the D gene is possibly TRBD1 (5 bases). V lost 6 bases and J 7 bases, leaving 18 bases between the germline ends. Germline CDR1 MDHEN, CDR2 SYDVKM. The CDR3 covers 15 residues. Written as DNA, the CDR3 is TGTGCCAGCAGCCCGACGGCGGGACGTGTTGAAAAACTGTTTTTT. It codes for CASSPTAGRVEKLFF.

This clone was seen once. The gene calls are TRBV27 and TRBJ2-4; possibly TRBD2 for D (6 bases). The V gene's germline CDR1 is MNHEY and CDR2 SMNVEV (reference sequence). CDR3 length equals 15 residues. V lost 6 bases, J lost 8 bases, and 20 bases lay in between. As DNA, the CDR3 is TGTGCCAGCAGCATTTCTGGGAGGCCGAGCGACATTCAGTACTTC. Amino acid sequence: CASSISGRPSDIQYF.

The chain's CDR3 is CASSLDLAGGHGELFF. The DNA of the CDR3 is TGTGCCAGCAGCTTGGATTTGGCAGGGGGCCACGGGGAGCTGTTTTTT. This sequence joins TRBV5-5 and TRBJ2-2, with TRBD1 matching 8 bases. CDR1 and CDR2 from the germline V gene are SGHKS and YYEKEE (reference sequence). The length of the CDR3 is 16 residues. V trimming: 0 bases; J trimming: 7 bases; junction bases outside the gene matches: 8.

The rearrangement links TRBV15 to TRBJ2-5; perhaps TRBD2 as D (5 bases). The CDR3 contains 17 residues. Trimming shortened V by 0 bases and J by 1 base, and 15 bases separated the two germline ends. CDR1 and CDR2 (germline): LNHNV, YYDKDF (reference sequence). The CDR3 nucleotides read TGTGCCACCAGCAGAGACTGGGTCAGTCGGGGCCAAGAGACCCAGTACTTC. Protein product: CATSRDWVSRGQETQYF. Variable domain in full (rest from reference TRBV15 and TRBJ2-5): DAMVIQNPRYQVTQFGKPVTLSCSQTLNHNVMYWYQQKSSQAPKLLFHYYDKDFNNEADTPDNFQSRRPNTSFCFLDIRSPGLGDTAMYLCATSRDWVSRGQETQYFGPGTRLLVL.

The rearrangement joins TRBV30 to TRBJ2-7, with D tentatively TRBD1 (6 bases). This CDR3 comprises 13 residues. V was clipped by 3 bases and J by 4 bases, with 13 bases between them. The V gene's germline CDR1 is GTSNPN and CDR2 SVGIG (reference sequence). The CDR3 loop is CAWSGTGLYEQYF. As DNA, the CDR3 is TGTGCCTGGAGCGGTACAGGGCTATACGAGCAGTACTTC.

The chain has TRBV7-3 and TRBJ2-3; TRBD2 matches 11 bases. The CDR3 sequence is 17 residues long. Germline V gene lookup returns CDR1 SGHTA and CDR2 FQGTGA. After removal of 4 bases from V and 1 base from J, the junction contained 7 bases not matched to a gene. Written as DNA, the CDR3 is TGTGCCAGCAGCTCTCGGGGGACTAGCGGCCGCACAGATACGCAGTATTTT. Residues: CASSSRGTSGRTDTQYF. The whole variable domain, filled in from reference TRBV7-3 and TRBJ2-3, reads GAGVSQTPSNKVTEKGKYVELRCDPISGHTALYWYRQSLGQGPEFLIYFQGTGAADDSGLPNDRFFAVRPEGSVSTLKIQRTERGDSAVYLCASSSRGTSGRTDTQYFGPGTRLTVL.

The chain carries TRBV5-1 and TRBJ2-1, with 13 bases matching TRBD2. V lost 4 bases to trimming and J lost 0 bases; unmatched junction nucleotides: 4. CDR1 SGHRS and CDR2 YFSETQ come from the germline V gene. This CDR3 region has 17 residues. CDR3 nucleotide sequence: TGCGCCAGCAGCCCCAGGACTAGCGGGAGCTCCTACAATGAGCAGTTCTTC. This translates into CASSPRTSGSSYNEQFF.